A selection of T cell receptor beta chains follows, all from one sample in a study of OX40 agonist ivuxolimab in advanced cancers. The assay was immunoSEQ multiplex PCR, and TCRdb's table has in-frame clones only and misses some. The sample includes some 64,000 clones, 91% of them seen just once. The sequencing used CD4+ or CD8+ T cells sorted from blood, collected in a trial of the OX40 agonist ivuxolimab. Source of these receptors: an adult with an advanced solid tumor such as melanoma, head and neck, liver or kidney cancer. The CDR3 runs from the conserved cysteine through the conserved F or W. The D gene is left open where the match is weak. A clone size is listed for some rows: how often the clone was seen (once, few, many), or a class if it is expanded.

v_gene,j_gene,d_gene,abundance,CDR3nt,CDR3aa
TRBV28,TRBJ2-1,NA,once,TGTGCCAGCAGCGAGACGCTAAGCTCCTACAATGAGCAGTTCTTC,CASSETLSSYNEQFF
TRBV29-1,TRBJ1-1,NA,NA,TGCAGCGTCGAAAGGCAGCCTAACACTGAAGCTTTCTTT,CSVERQPNTEAFF
TRBV5-6,TRBJ2-7,NA,NA,TGTGCCAGCAGCTTTGGGGCGACCAGCTCCTACGAGCAGTACTTC,CASSFGATSSYEQYF
TRBV5-8,TRBJ1-1,NA,NA,TGTGCCAGCAGCCCGGGACTCTGGGGGAACACTGAAGCTTTCTTT,CASSPGLWGNTEAFF
TRBV30,TRBJ2-7,NA,NA,TGTGCCTGGAGTAAAGGGACCGGGTACTACGAGCAGTACTTC,CAWSKGTGYYEQYF
TRBV11-2,TRBJ2-7,NA,once,TGTGCCAGCAGCTTAGGCGCGGATAGCTACTACGAGCAGTACTTC,CASSLGADSYYEQYF
TRBV19,TRBJ2-3,TRBD1,once,TGTGCCAGTAGAGACGGACAGGGCAGCACAGATACGCAGTATTTT,CASRDGQGSTDTQYF
TRBV19,TRBJ2-5,TRBD1,NA,TGTGCCAGTAGTATTTCAGGGACAGGGAAGGAGACCCAGTACTTC,CASSISGTGKETQYF
TRBV2,TRBJ1-2,NA,NA,TGTGCCAGCATTCCCCTCGCAGAGGAAAACTATGGCTACACCTTC,CASIPLAEENYGYTF
TRBV7-9,TRBJ1-2,NA,NA,TGTGCCAGCAGCCAACCCAACGGGTCTAACTATGGCTACACCTTC,CASSQPNGSNYGYTF
TRBV28,TRBJ1-1,NA,NA,TGTGCCAGTGGAGAGACCAGGCCTGAAGCTTTCTTT,CASGETRPEAFF
TRBV5-6,TRBJ1-2,TRBD1,NA,TGTGCCAGCAGCCCAGGACAGGGAGACGGCTACACCTTC,CASSPGQGDGYTF
TRBV9,TRBJ1-2,NA,few,TGTGCCAGCAGCGATTCAGGGTCGTGGGGCTACACCTTC,CASSDSGSWGYTF
TRBV5-5,TRBJ1-3,TRBD1,once,TGTGCCAGCAGCTTGGGACAGGGTTTAACCAGCTCTGGAAACACCATATATTTT,CASSLGQGLTSSGNTIYF
TRBV7-8,TRBJ1-4,TRBD1,NA,TGTGCCAGCAGCTTAAGGACAGGGGTGGTGAGATTGGGCGAAAAACTGTTTTTT,CASSLRTGVVRLGEKLFF
TRBV9,TRBJ2-1,TRBD2,NA,TGTGCCAGCAGCGTAGAAGCCCTAGCGGGATGGCAGCAGTTCTTC,CASSVEALAGWQQFF
TRBV6-1,TRBJ1-3,TRBD1,NA,TGTGCCAGCAGTGCCCTTACCTCACAGGGGGCGCGAAACACCATATATTTT,CASSALTSQGARNTIYF
TRBV18,TRBJ2-3,NA,NA,TGTGCCAGCTCGACGGGAGTATGGGGCACAGATACGCAGTATTTT,CASSTGVWGTDTQYF
TRBV6-6,TRBJ1-3,NA,NA,TGTGCCAGCACCCGATATCCGGACAGCGTACTATTT,CASTRYPDSVLF
TRBV7-2,TRBJ2-7,NA,NA,TGTGCCAGCAGCTGGTCGATTACAGGGCCCTACGAGCAGTACTTC,CASSWSITGPYEQYF
TRBV5-1,TRBJ1-1,NA,NA,TGCGCCAGCAGCCATGGGACGGTGAACACTGAAGCTTTCTTT,CASSHGTVNTEAFF
TRBV4-2,TRBJ2-7,NA,NA,TGTGCCAGCAGCCAAGGCGAAGGGAGCTCCTACGAGCAGTACTTC,CASSQGEGSSYEQYF
TRBV4-1,TRBJ1-2,TRBD1,NA,TGCGCCAGCAGCCCTCAACAGGGGGCGGGGTATGGCTACACCTTC,CASSPQQGAGYGYTF
TRBV5-1,TRBJ2-5,NA,NA,TGCGCCAGCAGCTTGGGGAGGGGGCAAGTGGTGGAGACCCAGTACTTC,CASSLGRGQVVETQYF
TRBV12-1,TRBJ1-1,NA,once,TGTGCCAGCAGCTCGACGTCTTCTTGGACAGGGAGCGTTGAAGCTTTCTTT,CASSSTSSWTGSVEAFF
TRBV6-5,TRBJ2-5,NA,once,TGTGCCAGCAGTTACTCTAGGGTGGTAGAGACCCAGTACTTC,CASSYSRVVETQYF
TRBV2,TRBJ2-1,TRBD2,once,TGTGCCAGCAACCCAAGGACTAGCGGGAATAATGAGCAGTTCTTC,CASNPRTSGNNEQFF
TRBV6-1,TRBJ1-4,NA,NA,TGTGCCAGCAGGGGTCGGCTTAATGAAAAACTGTTTTTT,CASRGRLNEKLFF
TRBV5-4,TRBJ1-2,TRBD1,NA,TGTGCCAGCAGCTCCCTCGTCGGACAGGGCTATGGCTACACCTTC,CASSSLVGQGYGYTF
TRBV7-3,TRBJ2-1,TRBD2,NA,TGTGCCAGCAGCGTGAACCCGGGACTAGGGGGTGTGAATGAGCAGTTCTTC,CASSVNPGLGGVNEQFF
TRBV6-4,TRBJ1-1,TRBD1,NA,TGTGCCAGCAGTGAGCGACAGGGGGCGGTCTTTAGTAAGACTGAAGCTTTCTTT,CASSERQGAVFSKTEAFF
TRBV10-3,TRBJ2-7,TRBD2,NA,TGTGCCATCAGCGGGACTAGCGACGAGCAGTACTTC,CAISGTSDEQYF
TRBV6-5,TRBJ1-1,NA,once,TGTGCCAGCAGTTCTGAGGTCGGGAAACCTTTCTTT,CASSSEVGKPFF
TRBV5-4,TRBJ2-3,TRBD2,once,TGTGCCAGCAGCATACTAGCGGGAGGGAGTGCAGATACGCAGTATTTT,CASSILAGGSADTQYF
TRBV10-1,TRBJ2-1,NA,few,TGCGCCAGCAGCAAGACAGTGAGCTCCTACAATGAGCAGTTCTTC,CASSKTVSSYNEQFF
TRBV19,TRBJ2-7,NA,NA,TGTGCCAGTAGTATTCCAGGACGTCCTCCCTACGAGCAGTACTTC,CASSIPGRPPYEQYF